Below, 22 T cell receptor beta chains from the same sample are listed, as sequenced in a study of T cells in Graves' hyperthyroidism and ophthalmopathy. The CDR3 regions of TCR beta were amplified from RNA transcripts. TCR CDR3 regions were first amplified by RT-PCR with HTBI primers. MiXCR, applied by TCRdb to the multiplex PCR reads, yields one record per CDR3 protein. The sample comprises some 690,000 distinct CDR3 sequences, about 18% of which are singletons, and roughly a sixth rests with the top ten. Source material: blood. Receptor source: a middle-aged man with Graves' hyperthyroidism.

The chain joins TRBV18 to TRBJ1-1; 7 bases are shared with TRBD1. The J segment lost 1 base and the V segment lost 4 bases, leaving 6 bases of the junction unmatched. The CDR3 loop spans 15 amino acids. The germline V gene has CDR1 KGHSH and CDR2 LQKENI. CDR3 residues: CASSQVQGRNTEAFF. The CDR3 nucleotides are TGTGCCAGCTCACAAGTACAGGGGCGGAACACTGAAGCTTTCTTT.

This clonotype was counted many times. This rearrangement joins TRBV2 to TRBJ2-7; 10 bases fit TRBD2. The CDR3 covers 14 residues. Germline V gene lookup returns CDR1 SNHLY and CDR2 FYNNEI. The V segment lost 4 bases and the J segment 5 bases; nucleotides outside the gene matches: 5. The CDR3: CASSVTSGIDEQYF. Here the CDR3 DNA reads TGTGCCAGCAGTGTCACTAGCGGGATCGACGAGCAGTACTTC.

This clonotype was counted ten times or more. V usage is TRBV2 and J usage is TRBJ2-1; D possibly corresponds to TRBD2 (5 bases). V was cut by 3 bases and J by 15 bases, with 12 bases left in between. CDR1 and CDR2 from the germline V gene are SNHLY and FYNNEI. The CDR3 runs 11 residues. The CDR3 DNA sequence: TGTGCCAGCAGTGAGGAGGCCCGGCCGTTCTTC. Amino acid sequence: CASSEEARPFF.

This clonotype was seen repeatedly, ten times or more. The chain uses TRBV12-3 or TRBV12-4 and TRBJ1-5, with 7 bases lining up with TRBD1. V lost 4 bases and J lost 4; bases outside the gene matches: 7. The CDR3 is 15 residues long. The CDR3 is CASSSGQEANQPQHF. Here the CDR3 DNA reads TGTGCCAGCAGTTCAGGACAGGAAGCGAATCAGCCCCAGCATTTT.

This clonotype has a handful of counts. Its ends do not fully match the called genes, so a read error is possible. The CDR3, as DNA: TGTGCCAGCAGCTTAATTCGCGGGAGCGCAGGTGTCCAAGAGACCCACTACTTC. Protein sequence: CASSLIRGSAGVQETHYF. The chain joins TRBV7-9 to TRBJ2-5, with 7 bases aligning to TRBD2. The V gene's germline CDR1 is SEHNR and CDR2 FQNEAQ (reference sequence). The CDR3 is 18 amino acids.

This clonotype has at least ten counts. In DNA form, the CDR3 reads TGCGCCAGCAGCTTGATACAGGGGGCCTACGAGCAGTACTTC. Amino acid sequence: CASSLIQGAYEQYF. The rearrangement links TRBV5-1 to TRBJ2-7; TRBD1 matches 8 bases. The CDR3 contains 14 residues. Unmatched junction bases numbered 2, after V lost 1 base and J lost 2 bases. The germline V gene encodes CDR1 SGHRS and CDR2 YFSETQ.

This clonotype has at least ten counts. This chain uses TRBV20-1 with TRBJ2-1; D is undetermined. This CDR3 region has 13 residues. In germline, CDR1 is DFQATT, CDR2 SNEGSKA (reference sequence). V was clipped by 3 bases and J by 3 bases, with 9 bases between them. The CDR3 nucleotides read TGCAGTGCTAGGGGTCCCCTCTACAATGAGCAGTTCTTC. This gives the protein CSARGPLYNEQFF.

This clonotype was seen repeatedly, ten times or more. The chain recombines TRBV20-1 with TRBJ2-5, with TRBD2 matching 10 bases. CDR3 size: 15 residues. V shed 0 bases, J shed 4 bases, and the junction held 5 bases outside the gene matches. Germline CDR1 is DFQATT and CDR2 is SNEGSKA (reference sequence). The CDR3 DNA reads TGCAGTGCTAGAGATCCTAGCGGGAGTGGAGAGACCCAGTACTTC. Its protein is CSARDPSGSGETQYF.

The chain couples TRBV5-8 to TRBJ2-6, with TRBD1 matching over 8 bases. V dropped 4 bases and J dropped 3; count of bases not matched to a gene: 12. The CDR3 is 18 amino acids. CDR1 is SGHTS, CDR2 YDEGEE, per germline. The CDR3 DNA is TGTGCCAGCAGCAGCCCGCGACAGGGGTTAAGTGGGGCCAACGTCCTGACTTTC. Residues: CASSSPRQGLSGANVLTF.

This clonotype was recorded a few times. This chain uses TRBV6-1 with TRBJ2-5; TRBD2 might be the D (6 bases). The V and J ends lost 5 bases and 5 bases respectively, with 18 bases between them. CDR1 and CDR2 from the germline V gene are MNHNS and SASEGT. The CDR3 totals 15 residues. For the CDR3, the DNA is TGTGCCAGCAGTCCTTCGGGACTCACAACGGAGACCCAGTACTTC. It translates to CASSPSGLTTETQYF.

The chain joins TRBV27 to TRBJ2-7; possibly TRBD1 or TRBD2 for D (5 bases each). The CDR3 has 15 amino acids. CDR1 is MNHEY and CDR2 is SMNVEV in the germline V gene (reference sequence). V was pared by 2 bases and J by 3 bases, with 14 bases between. The CDR3 region is CASSLEGARDYEQYF. In nucleotides, the CDR3 is TGTGCCAGCAGTTTAGAGGGAGCCAGGGACTACGAGCAGTACTTC.

At least ten counts were recorded for this clonotype. This sequence joins TRBV5-4 and TRBJ1-1; no reliable D call. V lost 5 bases, J lost 0 bases, and 11 bases lay in between. This CDR3 has 14 residues. Germline CDR1 SGHNT, CDR2 YYREEE (reference sequence). Here the CDR3 reads CASSSPSMNTEAFF. The CDR3 DNA sequence: TGTGCCAGCAGTTCCCCATCAATGAACACTGAAGCTTTCTTT.

This clonotype was recorded at least ten times. The genes are TRBV28 and TRBJ1-2, with 10 nucleotides matching TRBD1. Germline CDR1 MDHEN, CDR2 SYDVKM. The CDR3 loop spans 14 amino acids. The V and J ends lost 6 bases and 8 bases, in that order; junction bases with no gene match: 9. The CDR3 DNA follows: TGTGCCAGCAGGCTGACAGGGGGCGTCGGGGGCTACACCTTC. Amino acid sequence: CASRLTGGVGGYTF.

This clonotype was seen ten or more times. The rearrangement joins TRBV27 to TRBJ1-1; 8 positions match TRBD1. Looked up from germline, CDR1 is MNHEY and CDR2 is SMNVEV (reference sequence). V was pared by 5 bases and J by 1 base, with 9 bases of the junction left unmatched. The CDR3 is 16 amino acids. CDR3: CASSAWTGRGNTEAFF. The CDR3 DNA reads TGTGCCAGCAGTGCCTGGACAGGGAGGGGGAACACTGAAGCTTTCTTT.

This clonotype was seen repeatedly, ten times or more. This chain joins TRBV3-1 and TRBJ2-1, with a tentative D call TRBD2 (6 bases). This CDR3 region has 15 residues. V was clipped by 6 bases and J by 4 bases, with 16 bases between them. Germline assignment: CDR1 LGHDT and CDR2 YNNKEL (reference sequence). The CDR3 bases are TGTGCCAGCAGACGGGACTCTCTGGGGTACAATGAGCAGTTCTTC. Protein sequence: CASRRDSLGYNEQFF.

At least ten counts were recorded for this clonotype. The gene calls are TRBV12-3 or TRBV12-4 and TRBJ1-4; weak D call: TRBD1 (6 bases). The length of the CDR3 is 14 residues. The V gene lost 2 bases and the J gene lost 8 bases, with 12 bases spanning the gap. The CDR3, as DNA: TGTGCCAGCAGTTTAAACAGGGTAGGCGAAAAACTGTTTTTT. This translates into CASSLNRVGEKLFF.

The sample holds many counts of this clonotype. The J gene is TRBJ1-2, the V gene TRBV7-2, with 12 bases identical to TRBD1. This CDR3 comprises 15 residues. The germline gives CDR1 SGHTA, CDR2 FQGNSA. Trimming cost V 4 bases and J 8 bases; bases outside gene matches: 8. Here the CDR3 DNA reads TGTGCCAGCAGCTCCTCGGGACAGGGGGCGGTAGGCTACACCTTC. This encodes CASSSSGQGAVGYTF.

This clonotype was found many times. J is TRBJ2-1 and V is TRBV29-1, with TRBD2 identical over 15 bases. Germline lookup yields CDR1 SQVTM and CDR2 ANQGSEA. The junction had 8 bases not matched to a gene; V was cut back by 7 bases and J by 7 bases. There are 15 residues in the CDR3. This CDR3 reads CSGRTSGRARNEQFF. CDR3 coding DNA: TGCAGCGGCCGGACTAGCGGGAGGGCCCGGAATGAGCAGTTCTTC.

The genes are TRBV24-1 and TRBJ1-1; D possibly corresponds to TRBD1 (5 bases). The V gene lost 2 bases and the J gene lost 4 bases, with 7 bases spanning the gap. Germline V gene sequence: CDR1 KGHDR, CDR2 SFDVKD. CDR3 length: 13 amino acids. The CDR3 loop is CATSDYGGTEAFF. The DNA for the CDR3 is TGTGCCACCAGTGATTACGGGGGCACTGAAGCTTTCTTT.

This clonotype has a count of ten or more. V gene TRBV2 combines with J gene TRBJ1-5, with TRBD1 matching 7 bases. J lost 8 bases, V lost 5 bases, and 9 bases had no gene match. CDR1 and CDR2 (germline): SNHLY, FYNNEI. CDR3 size: 14 residues. The CDR3 DNA reads as TGTGCCAGCAGTCTAAGACAGGGTCACGAGCCCCAGCATTTT. It codes for CASSLRQGHEPQHF.

There are a few counts of this clonotype. The gene calls are TRBV4-2 and TRBJ1-5; a weak D match, TRBD1 (5 bases). Germline lookup yields CDR1 LGHNA and CDR2 YNFKEQ. This CDR3 is built from 16 residues. V lost 0 bases and J lost 0, with 9 bases in between. CDR3 residues: CASSQEARASNQPQHF. For the CDR3, the DNA is TGTGCCAGCAGCCAAGAGGCCAGGGCTAGCAATCAGCCCCAGCATTTT.

This clonotype was seen more than once but under ten times. The rearrangement uses TRBV4-1 and TRBJ1-2; TRBD1 matches at 10 bases. This CDR3 is 16 amino acids long. The germline V gene has CDR1 MGHRA and CDR2 YSYEKL. Unmatched junction bases numbered 2, after V lost 1 base and J lost 0 bases. DNA for the CDR3: TGCGCCAGCAGCCAAGGGGACAGGGGAGCTAACTATGGCTACACCTTC. Residues: CASSQGDRGANYGYTF.